A selection of T cell receptor beta chains follows, all from one sample in a study of vaccination effects on CD4 cells after COVID-19. Antigens for these TCRs are unknown. The assay was immunoSEQ multiplex PCR, and TCRdb's table has in-frame clones only and misses some. This table holds nearly 50,000 clones, around 70% found once. This material consisted of CD4+ T cells from PBMCs cultured without peptide, taken after COVID-19 vaccination. These receptors all stem from a human donor who had a prior SARS-CoV-2 infection. The CDR3 runs from the conserved cysteine through the conserved F or W. D genes are given only for firm matches. For some rows the clone size is stated as once, few or many, or as a class when expanded; others skip it.

size,V,J,D,length,CDR3,DNA
.,TRBV7-3,TRBJ2-5,.,15,CASSLSGYHQETQYF,TGTGCCAGCAGCTTAAGCGGGTACCACCAAGAGACCCAGTACTTC
.,TRBV7-2,TRBJ2-5,.,13,CASSLGLLETQYF,TGTGCCAGCAGCTTAGGACTCCTAGAGACCCAGTACTTC
once,TRBV5-1,TRBJ2-5,TRBD1,14,CASSLTGAAETQYF,TGCGCCAGCAGCTTGACAGGGGCCGCAGAGACCCAGTACTTC
.,TRBV30,TRBJ1-1,.,13,CAWLNNGYTEAFF,TGTGCCTGGCTAAACAACGGATACACTGAAGCTTTCTTT
.,TRBV7-9,TRBJ1-3,TRBD1,15,CASSAYTGGGNTIYF,TGTGCCAGCAGCGCCTACACAGGGGGCGGAAACACCATATATTTT
.,TRBV21-1,TRBJ2-7,.,14,CAKLQGPLSYEQYF,TGTGCCAAGTTACAGGGGCCCCTCTCCTACGAGCAGTACTTC
.,TRBV11-3,TRBJ2-5,.,13,CASSLGQQETQYF,TGTGCCAGCAGCTTAGGCCAGCAAGAGACCCAGTACTTC
few,TRBV19,TRBJ1-6,TRBD1,14,CASSIPGGRSPLHF,TGTGCCAGTAGTATTCCAGGGGGACGGTCACCCCTCCACTTT
.,TRBV4-1,TRBJ1-4,TRBD1,15,CASSRTDRGHEKLFF,TGCGCCAGCAGCCGAACTGACAGGGGGCATGAAAAACTGTTTTTT
.,TRBV7-2,TRBJ2-5,.,13,CASSLSLGETQYF,TGTGCCAGCAGCCTCTCGCTTGGGGAGACCCAGTACTTC
.,TRBV27,TRBJ2-1,.,14,CASSTSAGHSEQFF,TGTGCCAGCAGTACCTCAGCGGGTCACAGTGAGCAGTTCTTC
few,TRBV19,TRBJ2-2,.,14,CASSIAPPAGELFF,TGTGCCAGTAGTATAGCCCCTCCGGCCGGGGAGCTGTTTTTT
.,TRBV7-2,TRBJ1-6,.,17,CASSLAFTGVNNSPFHF,TGTGCCAGCAGCTTAGCCTTTACGGGGGTGAATAATTCACCCTTCCACTTT
.,TRBV7-7,TRBJ2-2,.,15,CASSLARGTTGELFF,TGTGCTAGCAGCTTAGCGAGGGGGACCACCGGGGAGCTGTTTTTT
.,TRBV27,TRBJ1-6,.,14,CASSMGGVNSPLHF,TGTGCCAGCAGTATGGGTGGAGTAAATTCACCCCTCCACTTT
few,TRBV6-2/TRBV6-3,TRBJ1-6,.,11,CASSYGSPLHF,TGTGCCAGCAGTTACGGTTCACCCCTCCACTTT
.,TRBV4-3,TRBJ2-3,TRBD2,16,CASSQEASGRAGAQYF,TGCGCCAGCAGCCAAGAGGCTAGCGGGAGGGCCGGCGCGCAGTATTTT
.,TRBV7-9,TRBJ2-1,TRBD2,14,CASSPTSGYNEQFF,TGTGCCAGCAGCCCCACTAGCGGATACAATGAGCAGTTCTTC
.,TRBV6-5,TRBJ2-2,TRBD1,16,CASSYGPGGRSGELFF,TGTGCCAGCAGCTACGGTCCAGGGGGAAGGTCCGGGGAGCTGTTTTTT
.,TRBV15,TRBJ2-5,.,14,CATSRVGRGVTQYF,TGTGCCACCAGCAGAGTTGGCAGAGGGGTGACCCAGTACTTC
.,TRBV6-5,TRBJ2-2,.,15,CASSYFFGSTGELFF,TGTGCCAGCAGTTATTTCTTCGGCTCCACCGGGGAGCTGTTTTTT